These 24 T cell receptor beta chains originate from one sample sequenced in a study of OX40 agonist ivuxolimab in advanced cancers. The library was made by the immunoSEQ multiplex PCR assay. Imported from immuneACCESS, the table was reduced by TCRdb to in-frame sequences with V and J called. These copies leave out some clones; in studies compared against another copy, an unresolved V gene accounts for under half, and the cause of the remainder is not known. This sample comprises over 70,000 clones, more than 75% of them detected only once. In total, the top ten clones hold about 1.5% of the sample. Sequenced here: CD4+ or CD8+ T cells sorted from blood, sampled in a trial of the OX40 agonist ivuxolimab. Receptors were obtained from an adult with an advanced solid tumor such as melanoma, head and neck, liver or kidney cancer.

V and J are TRBV6-5 and TRBJ1-2, with D uncertain. Trimming took off 0 bases at V and 6 bases at J, with 14 bases between the two ends. Germline assignment: CDR1 MNHEY and CDR2 SVGAGI. The CDR3 totals 15 residues. The chain's CDR3 is CASSYSGWVRNGYTF. CDR3 nucleotide sequence: TGTGCCAGCAGTTACTCGGGGTGGGTGAGGAATGGCTACACCTTC.

The V gene is TRBV5-4, the J gene TRBJ2-5, with TRBD1 matching 7 bases. The germline V gene has CDR1 SGHNT and CDR2 YYREEE (reference sequence). The ends lost 5 bases at V and 1 base at J; junction bases unmatched: 2. The CDR3 runs 13 residues. The CDR3 DNA follows: TGTGCCAGCAGTAGGACAGGCCAAGAGACCCAGTACTTC. This sequence encodes CASSRTGQETQYF.

This clone was picked up one time. This rearrangement joins TRBV19 to TRBJ2-7, with D possibly matching TRBD1 (6 bases). Per germline, CDR1 LNHDA and CDR2 SQIVND (reference sequence). Trimming stripped 3 bases from V and 5 bases from J, with 17 bases between. The CDR3 loop spans 15 amino acids. This CDR3 reads CASSIDRSVGDEQYF. CDR3 coding DNA: TGTGCCAGTAGTATCGACAGGAGTGTCGGGGACGAGCAGTACTTC.

V and J are TRBV27 and TRBJ1-4; 7 nucleotides align to TRBD1. Germline V gives CDR1 MNHEY, CDR2 SMNVEV (reference sequence). This CDR3 region has 14 residues. V was pared by 5 bases and J by 7 bases, with 7 bases of the junction left unmatched. CDR3 residues: CASSKQGRSEKLFF. CDR3 DNA sequence: TGTGCCAGCAGTAAACAGGGGAGGAGTGAAAAACTGTTTTTT.

V is TRBV19 and J is TRBJ2-7; 9 bases map to TRBD1. V was pared by 6 bases and J by 4 bases, with 10 bases of the junction left unmatched. CDR1 and CDR2 (germline): LNHDA, SQIVND (reference sequence). The CDR3 has 15 amino acids. The CDR3 nucleotides are TGTGCCAGTAGGGGCACAGGGGGCAATGGGTACGAGCAGTACTTC. Its protein product is CASRGTGGNGYEQYF.

J is TRBJ1-4 and V is TRBV10-2; 7 nucleotides agree with TRBD1. Germline V gene lookup returns CDR1 WSHSY and CDR2 SAAADI. The CDR3 consists of 14 residues. The junction had 6 bases not matched to a gene; V was cut back by 6 bases and J by 5 bases. The CDR3 sequence: CASRGTARNEKLFF. As DNA, the CDR3 is TGCGCCAGCAGGGGGACAGCCAGGAATGAAAAACTGTTTTTT.

V gene TRBV5-1 combines with J gene TRBJ1-4; TRBD1 aligns across 8 bases. Germline trimming cut 1 base from V and 0 bases from J; bases unmatched to any gene: 11. The V gene's germline CDR1 is SGHRS and CDR2 YFSETQ. The CDR3 totals 19 residues. The CDR3 nucleotides are TGCGCCAGCAGCTTGCAGGGACAGGAGGATCTTGCAACTAATGAAAAACTGTTTTTT. Its translation: CASSLQGQEDLATNEKLFF.

CDR3 coding DNA: TGTGCCAGCAGCAGGACAGGGGGAAATGAAAAACTGTTTTTT. As protein: CASSRTGGNEKLFF. The chain couples TRBV7-2 to TRBJ1-4; 10 bases align to TRBD1. J gave up 5 bases and V 5 bases, and 2 bases lay outside the gene matches. Germline assignment: CDR1 SGHTA and CDR2 FQGNSA. This CDR3 is built from 14 residues.

The chain combines TRBV7-8 with TRBJ2-1; the match to TRBD2 covers 10 bases. Germline V gene data show CDR1 as SGHVS and CDR2 as FQNEAQ. There are 14 residues in the CDR3. Losses at the gene ends were 6 bases for V and 5 bases for J; bases not matched to a gene: 4. CDR3 sequence (DNA): TGTGCCAGCAGGGGGACTAGCGAAAACAATGAGCAGTTCTTC. Protein sequence: CASRGTSENNEQFF.

This rearrangement joins TRBV6-1 to TRBJ2-5; 12 nucleotides agree with TRBD1. The ends lost 3 bases at V and 5 bases at J; junction bases unmatched: 7. CDR3 length: 16 amino acids. The germline V gene has CDR1 MNHNS and CDR2 SASEGT. The DNA for the CDR3 is TGTGCCAGCAGTGATCCGGGACAGGGGGCCGGGGAGACCCAGTACTTC. Protein: CASSDPGQGAGETQYF.

The chain uses TRBV29-1 and TRBJ1-1; 9 bases are shared with TRBD1. With 3 bases clipped from V and 5 bases from J, the junction kept 13 bases outside the gene matches. Germline V gene data show CDR1 as SQVTM and CDR2 as ANQGSEA. The CDR3 spans 16 residues. CDR3 amino acids: CSVETGGREARTEAFF. CDR3 nucleotide sequence: TGCAGCGTTGAGACAGGGGGAAGGGAGGCTAGAACTGAAGCTTTCTTT. Full variable domain (remainder filled in from reference TRBV29-1 and TRBJ1-1): SAVISQKPSRDICQRGTSLTIQCQVDSQVTMMFWYRQQPGQSLTLIATANQGSEATYESGFVIDKFPISRPNLTFSTLTVSNMSPEDSSIYLCSVETGGREARTEAFFGQGTRLTVV.

This chain connects TRBV5-1 to TRBJ2-5; possibly TRBD1 or TRBD2 for D (6 bases each). Trimming removed 1 base at V and 5 bases at J, with 12 bases between. The CDR3 runs 14 residues. CDR1 is SGHRS and CDR2 is YFSETQ in the germline V gene. This chain's CDR3 is CASSLTGAKETQYF. CDR3 DNA sequence: TGCGCCAGCAGCTTGACGGGGGCAAAGGAGACCCAGTACTTC.

V and J are TRBV19 and TRBJ1-5, with D perhaps TRBD1 (6 bases). This CDR3 spans 14 amino acids. Germline V gene data show CDR1 as LNHDA and CDR2 as SQIVND (reference sequence). Deletions cut 5 bases from V and 6 bases from J, with 14 bases between. CDR3 in amino acids: CASSPQQGGQPQHF. CDR3 sequence (DNA): TGTGCCAGTAGTCCTCAACAGGGCGGTCAGCCCCAGCATTTT. The full variable domain, its missing parts supplied by reference TRBV19 and TRBJ1-5, is DGGITQSPKYLFRKEGQNVTLSCEQNLNHDAMYWYRQDPGQGLRLIYYSQIVNDFQKGDIAEGYSVSREKKESFPLTVTSAQKNPTAFYLCASSPQQGGQPQHFGDGTRLSIL.

This clone was seen only once. The CDR3 here is CASSSSDAYNEQFF. The CDR3 DNA reads as TGTGCCAGCAGCTCTAGCGACGCCTACAATGAGCAGTTCTTC. V usage is TRBV7-3 and J usage is TRBJ2-1; D might be TRBD2 (6 bases). The CDR3 loop spans 14 amino acids. V was pared by 4 bases and J by 2 bases, with 9 bases between. CDR1 and CDR2 from the germline V gene are SGHTA and FQGTGA.

A note on this clone: The same CDR3 also results from other DNA sequences found in this sample. The chain links TRBV19 to TRBJ2-7; tentative D call: TRBD2 (5 bases). The CDR3 runs 13 residues. CDR1 is LNHDA and CDR2 is SQIVND in the germline V gene (reference sequence). V shed 5 bases and J shed 0 bases, with 8 bases lying between them. The CDR3 DNA reads as TGTGCCAGTAGTTCGGGGTCCTCCTACGAGCAGTACTTC. It translates to CASSSGSSYEQYF.

The chain combines TRBV14 with TRBJ1-1; tentatively, D is TRBD1 (5 bases). Germline assignment: CDR1 SGHDN and CDR2 FVKESK. Trimming shortened V by 0 bases and J by 4 bases, and 9 bases separated the two germline ends. The CDR3 contains 14 residues. CDR3 amino acids: CASSQERGGTEAFF. CDR3 DNA: TGTGCCAGCAGCCAAGAGCGGGGGGGCACTGAAGCTTTCTTT.

DNA for the CDR3: TGTGCCAGCAGCCCCCGTGGGGGGGAGAGCTCCTACGAGCAGTACTTC. Translation gives CASSPRGGESSYEQYF. V gene TRBV9 combines with J gene TRBJ2-7; 7 nucleotides line up with TRBD2. This CDR3 has 16 residues. V dropped 4 bases and J dropped 0; count of bases not matched to a gene: 10. The V gene's germline CDR1 is SGDLS and CDR2 YYNGEE.

The chain has TRBV7-3 and TRBJ1-2; D is ambiguous. The CDR3 sequence is 12 residues long. Trimming removed 1 base from V and 6 bases from J, with 6 bases in between. CDR1 and CDR2 (germline): SGHTA, FQGTGA. CDR3 in DNA: TGTGCCAGCAGCTTAAACGGGGATGGCTACACCTTC. Encoded protein: CASSLNGDGYTF.

The V gene is TRBV12-5, the J gene TRBJ2-3; a weak D match, TRBD1 (6 bases). The V gene lost 4 bases and the J gene lost 2 bases, with 16 bases spanning the gap. Germline-derived CDR1 and CDR2 are LGHNT and FRNRAP. This CDR3 has 16 residues. The CDR3 here is CASGSRHRAFTDTQYF. In nucleotides, the CDR3 is TGTGCTAGTGGTTCCAGGCACAGGGCCTTCACAGATACGCAGTATTTT.

The V call is TRBV29-1, the J call TRBJ1-3; a possible D gene is TRBD1 (5 bases). Trimming shortened V by 4 bases and J by 4 bases, and 8 bases separated the two germline ends. Per germline, CDR1 SQVTM and CDR2 ANQGSEA. The CDR3 has 12 amino acids. CDR3 residues: CSVGQGGNTIYF. The CDR3, as DNA: TGCAGCGTTGGCCAGGGAGGAAACACCATATATTTT.

The rearrangement joins TRBV6-1 to TRBJ1-2, with 9 bases aligning to TRBD1. This CDR3 is built from 17 residues. J lost 0 bases, V lost 3 bases, and 8 bases had no gene match. From germline, CDR1 is MNHNS and CDR2 SASEGT. The CDR3 region is CASSERRTGDSNYGYTF. DNA for the CDR3: TGTGCCAGCAGTGAGAGGAGGACAGGGGATTCTAACTATGGCTACACCTTC.

The chain recombines TRBV7-3 with TRBJ1-3; tentatively, D is TRBD1 (6 bases). The CDR3 runs 14 residues. CDR1 and CDR2 (germline): SGHTA, FQGTGA. V lost 5 bases and J lost 0, with 8 bases in between. As DNA, the CDR3 is TGTGCCAGCAGCCCACAGGGCTCTGGAAACACCATATATTTT. Encoded protein: CASSPQGSGNTIYF. The entire variable domain, with the rest obtained from reference TRBV7-3 and TRBJ1-3, is as follows: GAGVSQTPSNKVTEKGKYVELRCDPISGHTALYWYRQSLGQGPEFLIYFQGTGAADDSGLPNDRFFAVRPEGSVSTLKIQRTERGDSAVYLCASSPQGSGNTIYFGEGSWLTVV.

The chain combines TRBV6-6 with TRBJ2-5; perhaps TRBD1 as D (6 bases). Trimming shortened V by 5 bases and J by 3 bases, and 16 bases separated the two germline ends. This CDR3 is 15 amino acids long. Looked up from germline, CDR1 is MNHNY and CDR2 is SVGAGI (reference sequence). This chain's CDR3 is CASSGTGTLKETQYF. CDR3 coding DNA: TGTGCCAGCAGTGGCACCGGGACACTAAAAGAGACCCAGTACTTC.

The J gene is TRBJ2-5, the V gene TRBV7-8; D ambiguous. Germline V gives CDR1 SGHVS, CDR2 FQNEAQ. The CDR3 covers 14 residues. The V gene lost 5 bases and the J gene lost 5 bases, with 15 bases spanning the gap. The CDR3 loop reads CASSLDGVGETQYF. The CDR3, as DNA: TGTGCCAGCAGCCTGGACGGTGTTGGGGAGACCCAGTACTTC.